This is a list of T cell receptor beta chains from one sample in a study of blood T cell repertoires in COVID-19. Measured with immunoSEQ multiplex PCR; TCRdb has only the in-frame clones, and not every one. Seen here are 120,000 or so clones, over 75% observed once, and the top ten hold roughly 4.3%. Sequencing was carried out using peripheral blood. These receptors all stem from a woman aged 70-85 years with acute or convalescent COVID-19. Each CDR3 is given with its conserved first and last residue. The D gene is left open where the match is weak. Clone size is not always given. Where it is, it says once, few, many or a class for expanded clones.

v_call	d_call	clone_size	j_call	cdr3_nt	cdr3_aa
TRBV4-1	.	.	TRBJ1-1	TGCGCCAGCAGCCTATCCGCGGCAGCAGACACTGAAGCTTTCTTT	CASSLSAAADTEAFF
TRBV19	.	.	TRBJ1-6	TGTGCCAGCTGCGGATCAATAAGGAATTCACCCCTCCACTTT	CASCGSIRNSPLHF
TRBV5-1	.	.	TRBJ2-5	TGCGCCAGCAGCTTGGGAGACTACCAAGAGACCCAGTACTTC	CASSLGDYQETQYF
TRBV15	.	.	TRBJ1-2	TGTGCCACCAGCAGAAACAGGGAACCAGCCACCTATGGCTACACCTTC	CATSRNREPATYGYTF
TRBV12-3/TRBV12-4	.	few	TRBJ1-2	TGTGCCAGCAGCCCCTCAGGGAAAGGCTACACCTTC	CASSPSGKGYTF
TRBV6-2/TRBV6-3	.	.	TRBJ1-1	TGTGCCAGCAGTTACTCGTGGGGGGGGCCCAACACTGAAGCTTTCTTT	CASSYSWGGPNTEAFF
TRBV6-2/TRBV6-3	.	.	TRBJ2-5	TGTGCCAGCAGTTCACGCCTGGACAACCACCAAGAGACCCAGTACTTC	CASSSRLDNHQETQYF
TRBV10-3	TRBD1	.	TRBJ2-1	TGTGCCATCAGTGATCGGACAGGGGGACGTGGTGAGCAGTTCTTC	CAISDRTGGRGEQFF
TRBV2	.	.	TRBJ1-2	TGTGCCAGCAGGTACACAGAGAAATATGGCTACACCTTC	CASRYTEKYGYTF
TRBV29-1	.	.	TRBJ1-5	TGCAGCGTTGGGGGAGGGGTGAATGAGCCCCAGCATTTT	CSVGGGVNEPQHF
TRBV2	.	.	TRBJ1-1	TGTGCCAGCTCCCTTGGGGGGAAAAGCACTGAAGCTTTCTTT	CASSLGGKSTEAFF